The T cell receptor beta chain described here comes from a study of blood T cell repertoires in COVID-19 (dated by TCRdb to 2018 to 2021). Regarding the complete study: The collaborator samples originated in the United States, Italy and Spain and spanned the acute and convalescent phases of COVID-19. The material from the prospective study consisted of cDNA or gDNA derived from T cells, B-cell-depleted T cells, or PBMCs. Subjects who had been exposed to COVID-19, were actively infected with it, or had recovered from it provided the deeply sampled blood TCRbeta repertoires that made up the dataset. A freely available public database, intended as a resource for researchers studying the immune response to SARS-CoV-2, is where the repertoires were released. Samples came from the ongoing ImmuneRACE study (first 160 participants) plus 1,254 subjects from 6 global collaborators. A de-identified subject ID, COVID-19 status, age in years and sex were almost always included in the sample metadata. HLA class I and class II types, where available, came from metadata supplied by the sample provider rather than from assay-based typing.

The immunoSEQ Assay, a bias-controlled multiplex PCR, was used to amplify TCRbeta CDR3 regions from genomic DNA. Per the authors' processing: The number of nucleated cells in each sample was estimated by amplification of reference gene primers within the assay. To quantify the absolute abundance of each unique TCRbeta CDR3 rearrangement, sequence reads were collapsed and filtered. Productive Simpson clonality was computed per sample as the square root of Simpson's diversity index over productive rearrangements. The clones in this table, taken by TCRdb from immuneACCESS, are in-frame only. Not every clone is retained; where verified, under half of the shortfall comes from an unresolved V gene, and the cause of the rest is unknown. V, J and clone size are taken as reported in that table, and D and trimming were inferred from the DNA itself. In all, the sample holds 200,000 to 250,000 clones, and about 87% of those were seen once. The top ten clones comprise about 9.3% of the sample.

Spanning cysteine to phenylalanine, the CDR3 consists of 14 amino acids. Left in the record is the CDR3 DNA by itself, 42 bases read in frame from the first base. The junction shows trimming of 3 bases on V and 5 bases on J, and the gene matches do not reach 4 bases of it. The germline V gene encodes CDR1 MNHEY and CDR2 SMNVEV (reference sequence). What the research found in general, with its limitations: The amount of clinical and demographic metadata varied by source and participant and was provided uncurated.

Note on this clone: Its antigen specificity is not known. Base qualities are not recorded, but no much larger clone differs from it by a single base.

Participants in the prospective study were enrolled through a virtual design, were aged about 18 to 100 years, and lived in some 24 United States geographic areas. To assign participants to cohorts, the prospective study relied on clinical history that participants themselves reported in a screening survey and a study questionnaire. Mobile phlebotomists in the prospective study collected whole blood, serum and a nasopharyngeal or oropharyngeal swab from every participant. Participants in the prospective study had the option to provide additional blood draws and questionnaires over a roughly 2-month period. Prospective study blood samples were shipped either frozen or at room temperature before DNA extraction.

Sequencing was done on a sample of PBMCs or T cells enriched from blood (not recorded which). The TCR originated in a man between 18 and 29 years old with acute COVID-19. The rearrangement joined TRBV27 to TRBJ1-2, and TRBD1 matches 9 of the central bases. Read as DNA, the sequence is TGTGCCAGCAGTTTTCAGACAGGGGGTTATGGCTACACCTTC. Translation gives CASSFQTGGYGYTF.